The rows below give T cell receptor beta chains drawn from one sample of a study of STAT5B mutations in CD4+ large granular lymphocyte leukemia. Only in-frame clones appear in the TCRdb table, and some are missing; sequencing was by immunoSEQ multiplex PCR. The sample contains under 50,000 clones, about 80% of which appear only once. Sequenced input: CD4+ T cells from blood buffy coats. The receptor source for this set is a human donor in good health. Both conserved end residues are part of each CDR3. The D gene is left open where the match is weak. Clone size appears in some rows only: once, few, many, or a class for an expanded clone.

D	J	size	V	CDR3	DNA
.	TRBJ1-1	.	TRBV11-3	CASSLGGEAFF	TGTGCCAGCAGCTTAGGCGGGGAAGCTTTCTTT
.	TRBJ2-7	.	TRBV6-1	CASASTPGPYEQYF	TGTGCCAGCGCCTCCACCCCGGGCCCCTACGAGCAGTACTTC
.	TRBJ2-1	.	TRBV2	CASSRQGHEQFF	TGTGCCAGCAGTCGCCAGGGCCATGAGCAGTTCTTC
.	TRBJ1-3	.	TRBV9	CASTLAGSRTIYF	TGTGCCAGCACACTGGCGGGGTCTCGGACCATATATTTT
.	TRBJ2-2	.	TRBV10-1	CASRAGTALGDGELFF	TGCGCCAGCAGGGCCGGGACGGCATTAGGCGACGGGGAGCTGTTTTTT
.	TRBJ2-3	.	TRBV5-5	CASSLERAQYF	TGTGCCAGCAGCTTGGAGCGGGCGCAGTATTTT
.	TRBJ1-1	.	TRBV7-9	CASSLAHHGARQNTEAFF	TGTGCCAGCAGCTTAGCGCATCATGGGGCGCGTCAGAACACTGAAGCTTTCTTT
.	TRBJ2-3	.	TRBV29-1	CSADGRYSTDTQYF	TGCAGCGCCGACGGACGGTATAGCACAGATACGCAGTATTTT
TRBD1	TRBJ1-2	.	TRBV23-1	CATSGQGGGYGYTF	TGCGCCACTTCCGGACAGGGGGGGGGATATGGCTACACCTTC
.	TRBJ1-1	.	TRBV10-1	CASRKDSQNTEAFF	TGCGCCAGCAGAAAGGACTCACAGAACACTGAAGCTTTCTTT
TRBD1	TRBJ1-1	.	TRBV5-1	CASSHNRGGGTEAFF	TGCGCCAGCAGCCACAACAGGGGTGGGGGGACTGAAGCTTTCTTT
.	TRBJ2-2	once	TRBV7-7	CASSPQERTGELFF	TGTGCCAGCAGCCCACAGGAGAGGACCGGGGAGCTGTTTTTT
TRBD1	TRBJ2-5	.	TRBV9	CASSVDRVQETQYF	TGTGCCAGCAGCGTCGACAGGGTACAAGAGACCCAGTACTTC
TRBD1	TRBJ2-2	.	TRBV4-1	CASSHPVKYRGLITGELFF	TGCGCCAGCAGCCACCCCGTCAAGTACAGGGGGCTTATCACCGGGGAGCTGTTTTTT
.	TRBJ1-1	.	TRBV5-6	CASSFRGMGTEAFF	TGTGCCAGCAGCTTTAGGGGTATGGGCACTGAAGCTTTCTTT
.	TRBJ2-2	.	TRBV5-1	CASNELGGETGELFF	TGCGCCAGCAACGAGTTAGGAGGGGAAACCGGGGAGCTGTTTTTT